This TCR beta chain stems from a study of Graves' ophthalmopathy and Graves' hyperthyroidism. In the study overall: Peripheral blood was gathered at first diagnosis, ahead of any treatment whatsoever.

Where ophthalmopathy was present, donors had moderate-to-severe activity, CAS ≥3, NOSPECS ≥4 and duration under 3 months. Unmatched junction bases numbered 8, after V lost 4 bases and J lost 8 bases. Germline assignment: CDR1 MNHNS and CDR2 SASEGT. This CDR3 region has 15 residues. For repertoire sequencing, the TCR beta CDR3 regions were amplified from RNA transcripts. HTBI primers served in a first-round RT-PCR, which a second-round multiplex PCR followed. Each CDR3 protein gets one entry after TCRdb re-called the multiplex PCR reads with MiXCR. Here the sample spans approximately 160,000 distinct CDR3 sequences, 39% being singletons. General study findings and limits: The model reached around 64% sensitivity and 72.22% specificity for predicting ophthalmopathy progression.

As for this clonotype: Its antigen remains unidentified.

The gene calls are TRBV6-1 and TRBJ1-2; 12 bases line up with TRBD1. This receptor was obtained from a man aged 25 to 45 with Graves' ophthalmopathy. The specimen was peripheral blood. The CDR3 DNA follows: TGTGCCAGCAGTGGGCGGGACAGGGGGCGGACGGGCTACACCTTC. Protein: CASSGRDRGRTGYTF.